What follows are 21 T cell receptor beta chains derived from one specimen sequenced in a study of control samples from healthy donors and cancer patients. The protocol was immunoSEQ multiplex PCR, while the TCRdb copy is restricted to in-frame clones and leaves out a portion. This table has about 96,000 clones, 80% to 95% appearing once. The sample was blood. The receptors come from a man between 18 and 35 years old in good health.

The chain carries TRBV6-5 and TRBJ1-4; a possible D gene is TRBD1 (6 bases). Germline assignment: CDR1 MNHEY and CDR2 SVGAGI. The V and J ends lost 6 bases and 4 bases respectively, with 12 bases between them. The CDR3 totals 14 residues. The CDR3, as DNA: TGTGCCAGCAGGCGAGGGGGAGGTAATGAAAAACTGTTTTTT. It codes for CASRRGGGNEKLFF.

The chain combines TRBV5-1 with TRBJ1-2; D not certain. The V gene's germline CDR1 is SGHRS and CDR2 YFSETQ. Trimming stripped 0 bases from V and 1 base from J, with 4 bases between. The CDR3 loop spans 13 amino acids. In nucleotides, the CDR3 is TGCGCCAGCAGCTTGGAGGTTAACTATGGCTACACCTTC. It codes for CASSLEVNYGYTF.

A word on this clone: Distinct nucleotide sequences in the sample also encode this CDR3. The chain carries TRBV27 and TRBJ1-1, with unresolved D. The CDR3 contains 13 residues. Germline V CDR1 and CDR2: MNHEY, SMNVEV (reference sequence). The V end was cut by 0 bases, the J end by 0 bases, with 2 bases between. The CDR3 bases are TGTGCCAGCAGTTTATCTATGAACACTGAAGCTTTCTTT. It codes for CASSLSMNTEAFF.

V is TRBV6-2 or TRBV6-3 and J is TRBJ2-3, with unresolved D. The ends were cut back, 1 base at V and 2 bases at J, with 7 bases in the middle. Per germline, CDR1 MNHEY and CDR2 SVGEGT. The length of the CDR3 is 14 residues. The CDR3 bases are TGTGCCAGCAGTTACTTTGGGTCCACAGATACGCAGTATTTT. It translates to CASSYFGSTDTQYF.

This clone has only one observation. The chain carries TRBV6-5 and TRBJ1-1, with TRBD1 matching 7 bases. The ends lost 2 bases at V and 7 bases at J; junction bases unmatched: 7. This CDR3 comprises 14 residues. CDR1 and CDR2 from the germline V gene are MNHEY and SVGAGI. As DNA, the CDR3 is TGTGCCAGCAGTTACGAGGGGGCCCTCGTTGAAGCTTTCTTT. Translated: CASSYEGALVEAFF.

The chain employs TRBV6-5 and TRBJ2-3; D is unclear. The CDR3 consists of 16 residues. V was trimmed by 0 bases and J by 2 bases, leaving 12 bases between them. Per the germline V gene, CDR1 is MNHEY and CDR2 is SVGAGI. CDR3 protein: CASSYSLLADTDTQYF. CDR3 DNA: TGTGCCAGCAGTTACTCGTTGTTAGCTGACACAGATACGCAGTATTTT.

V is TRBV5-1 and J is TRBJ2-7; 9 bases agree with TRBD2. CDR3 length: 14 residues. V trimming: 3 bases; J trimming: 4 bases; junction bases outside the gene matches: 5. Germline V gene sequence: CDR1 SGHRS, CDR2 YFSETQ. The CDR3 DNA is TGCGCCAGCAGCTGGGGACTAGCAGTTTACGAGCAGTACTTC. The encoded protein is CASSWGLAVYEQYF.

The chain combines TRBV12-3 or TRBV12-4 with TRBJ2-7; D is ambiguous. V was clipped by 5 bases and J by 2 bases, with 10 bases between them. The CDR3 consists of 13 residues. Here the CDR3 reads CASSPPLAYEQYF. The CDR3 nucleotides are TGTGCCAGCAGTCCCCCCCTTGCCTACGAGCAGTACTTC.

The chain has TRBV10-3 and TRBJ2-2, with a tentative D call TRBD2 (7 bases). This CDR3 is built from 17 residues. Between the trimmed V and J ends, which lost 2 bases and 1 base, there was a span of 14 bases. Germline CDR1 reads ENHRY; CDR2 reads SYGVKD. The CDR3 nucleotides read TGTGCCATCAGTGAGGCGGGGAGGGGGATGAACACCGGGGAGCTGTTTTTT. It translates to CAISEAGRGMNTGELFF.

This clone has a single count. Other DNA sequences within the sample encode an identical CDR3. The chain combines TRBV6-5 with TRBJ1-2; 9 bases line up with TRBD1. This CDR3 spans 15 amino acids. The junction had 1 base not matched to a gene; V was cut back by 0 bases and J by 2 bases. CDR1 and CDR2 (germline): MNHEY, SVGAGI. The CDR3, as DNA: TGTGCCAGCAGTTACTCGGGGACAGGGAACTATGGCTACACCTTC. Protein sequence: CASSYSGTGNYGYTF.

V usage is TRBV7-9 and J usage is TRBJ2-5; D is tentatively TRBD1 or TRBD2 (5 bases each). Germline V gene data show CDR1 as SEHNR and CDR2 as FQNEAQ (reference sequence). The CDR3 has 14 amino acids. The germline V and J ends were trimmed by 7 bases and 2 bases, with 14 bases remaining between them. CDR3 sequence reads: CASMFGWGQETQYF. The CDR3 nucleotides read TGTGCCAGCATGTTTGGGTGGGGGCAAGAGACCCAGTACTTC.

This chain connects TRBV9 to TRBJ2-5; TRBD2 matches 8 bases. The CDR3 length is 16 residues. Germline CDR1 and CDR2: SGDLS and YYNGEE. V gave up 4 bases and J gave up 3 bases; unmatched junction bases: 11. The CDR3: CASSPPGGGAEETQYF. In DNA, the CDR3 is TGTGCCAGCAGCCCTCCCGGGGGGGGCGCAGAAGAGACCCAGTACTTC.

V usage is TRBV27 and J usage is TRBJ1-1; 9 bases fit TRBD1. With 4 bases clipped from V and 4 bases from J, the junction kept 7 bases outside the gene matches. Germline V gene data show CDR1 as MNHEY and CDR2 as SMNVEV (reference sequence). The CDR3 sequence is 15 residues long. The CDR3 sequence is CASSCRDRAGTEAFF. CDR3 DNA: TGTGCCAGCAGTTGCCGGGACAGGGCAGGCACTGAAGCTTTCTTT.

The chain recombines TRBV5-8 with TRBJ1-1; D uncertain. Germline V gene sequence: CDR1 SGHTS, CDR2 YDEGEE. The CDR3 is made up of 17 amino acids. V was cut by 0 bases and J by 0 bases, with 15 bases left in between. DNA for the CDR3: TGTGCCAGCAGCTTGGGGAACTCCCGATCCTTGAACACTGAAGCTTTCTTT. It yields the protein CASSLGNSRSLNTEAFF.

V usage is TRBV7-2 and J usage is TRBJ1-2, with TRBD1 matching 8 bases. The ends lost 3 bases at V and 3 bases at J; junction bases unmatched: 15. CDR3 length: 18 residues. CDR1 and CDR2 (germline): SGHTA, FQGNSA. The DNA for the CDR3 is TGTGCCAGCAGCTTGACTCGGACAGGGTATTCCGTAGACTATGGCTACACCTTC. Translated: CASSLTRTGYSVDYGYTF.

The V call is TRBV6-1, the J call TRBJ1-4; D perhaps matches TRBD1 (6 bases). The CDR3 is made up of 16 amino acids. Germline V gene lookup returns CDR1 MNHNS and CDR2 SASEGT. V gave up 4 bases and J gave up 3 bases, with 15 bases separating them. This CDR3 is CASSGLQGAANEKLFF. CDR3 nucleotides: TGTGCCAGCAGTGGTCTACAGGGTGCAGCTAATGAAAAACTGTTTTTT.

This clone was seen a few times. The chain employs TRBV14 and TRBJ1-2; possible D gene TRBD1, 5 bases. V shed 1 base and J shed 5 bases, with 8 bases lying between them. Germline CDR1 is SGHDN and CDR2 is FVKESK. The CDR3 loop spans 13 amino acids. CDR3 sequence: CASSQGDRYGYTF. The CDR3 DNA follows: TGTGCCAGCAGCCAAGGCGACAGATATGGCTACACCTTC.

The CDR3 loop reads CASSWRQGEAGYTF. CDR3 coding DNA: TGTGCCAGCAGCTGGAGACAGGGTGAGGCTGGCTACACCTTC. The V and J genes are TRBV7-2 and TRBJ1-2; 7 bases align to TRBD1. CDR1 is SGHTA, CDR2 FQGNSA, per germline. V trimming: 4 bases; J trimming: 7 bases; junction bases outside the gene matches: 9. This CDR3 region has 14 residues. Looking up the rest from reference TRBV7-2 and TRBJ1-2 gives the full variable domain: GAGVSQSPSNKVTEKGKDVELRCDPISGHTALYWYRQSLGQGLEFLIYFQGNSAPDKSGLPSDRFSAERTGGSVSTLTIQRTQQEDSAVYLCASSWRQGEAGYTFGSGTRLTVV.

V usage is TRBV30 and J usage is TRBJ2-7, with 7 bases matching TRBD1. Germline CDR1 is GTSNPN and CDR2 is SVGIG (reference sequence). V was clipped by 2 bases and J by 7 bases; unmatched bases: 14. This CDR3 has 15 residues. The DNA of the CDR3 is TGTGCCTGGAGTCCCGACAGGGACGCCTCGGGGGAGCAGTACTTC. It translates to CAWSPDRDASGEQYF. The full variable domain, with the rest looked up from reference TRBV30 and TRBJ2-7, is SQTIHQWPATLVQPVGSPLSLECTVEGTSNPNLYWYRQAAGRGLQLLFYSVGIGQISSEVPQNLSASRPQDRQFILSSKKLLLSDSGFYLCAWSPDRDASGEQYFGPGTRLTVT.

The J gene is TRBJ2-1, the V gene TRBV27, with 10 bases identical to TRBD1. Trimming at V came to 4 bases and at J to 5 bases, leaving 2 bases not matched to a gene. The CDR3 sequence is 14 residues long. Germline V gives CDR1 MNHEY, CDR2 SMNVEV (reference sequence). The CDR3 bases are TGTGCCAGCAGTTACGGGACAGGGGACAATGAGCAGTTCTTC. It specifies CASSYGTGDNEQFF.

The J gene is TRBJ1-2, the V gene TRBV6-5; 11 positions match TRBD1. Trimming cost V 2 bases and J 4 bases; bases outside gene matches: 0. The CDR3 extends over 14 amino acids. CDR1 is MNHEY, CDR2 SVGAGI, per germline. In DNA form, the CDR3 reads TGTGCCAGCAGTTACGGACAGGGGGCCTATGGCTACACCTTC. Translating gives CASSYGQGAYGYTF.